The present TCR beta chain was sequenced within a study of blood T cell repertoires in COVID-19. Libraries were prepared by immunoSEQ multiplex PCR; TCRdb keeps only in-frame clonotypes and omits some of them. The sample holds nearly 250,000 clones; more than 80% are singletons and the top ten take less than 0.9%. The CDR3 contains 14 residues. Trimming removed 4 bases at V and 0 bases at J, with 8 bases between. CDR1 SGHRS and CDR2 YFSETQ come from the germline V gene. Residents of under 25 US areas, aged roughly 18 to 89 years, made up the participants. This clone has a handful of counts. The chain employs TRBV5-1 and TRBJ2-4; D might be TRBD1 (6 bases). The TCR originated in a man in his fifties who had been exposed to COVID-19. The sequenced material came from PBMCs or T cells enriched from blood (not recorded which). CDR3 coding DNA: TGCGCCAGCAGCGAACAGGGAGCCAAAAACATTCAGTACTTC. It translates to CASSEQGAKNIQYF. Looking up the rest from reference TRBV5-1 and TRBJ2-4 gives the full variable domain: KAGVTQTPRYLIKTRGQQVTLSCSPISGHRSVSWYQQTPGQGLQFLFEYFSETQRNKGNFPGRFSGRQFSNSRSEMNVSTLELGDSALYLCASSEQGAKNIQYFGAGTRLSVL.